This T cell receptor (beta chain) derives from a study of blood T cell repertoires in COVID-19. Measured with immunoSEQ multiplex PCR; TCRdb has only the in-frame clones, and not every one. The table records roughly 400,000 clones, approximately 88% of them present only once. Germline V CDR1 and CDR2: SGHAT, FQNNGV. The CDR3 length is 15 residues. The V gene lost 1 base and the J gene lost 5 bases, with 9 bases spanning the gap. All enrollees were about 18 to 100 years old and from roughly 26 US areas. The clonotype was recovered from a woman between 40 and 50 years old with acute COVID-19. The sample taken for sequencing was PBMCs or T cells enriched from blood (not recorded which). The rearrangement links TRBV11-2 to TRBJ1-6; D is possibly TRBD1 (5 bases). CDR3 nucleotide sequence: TGTGCCAGCAGCTTAGCAGGGTTAAATAATTCACCCCTCCACTTT. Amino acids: CASSLAGLNNSPLHF.